This T cell receptor beta chain was documented in a study of shared clonotypes between healthy human individuals. Germline CDR1 reads SGHRS; CDR2 reads YFSETQ. The CDR3 loop spans 15 amino acids. After removal of 3 bases from V and 5 bases from J, the junction contained 7 bases not matched to a gene. Study-wide findings and caveats: Blood alone was sampled, and tissue repertoires likely differ.

The material for each subset, its genomic DNA, was split evenly across several immunoSEQ plates. Repertoires were generated with immunoSEQ multiplex PCR, while TCRdb's copy carries only in-frame clones and drops some. The sample records 520,000 or so clones, 60% to 85% being singletons. Healthy HIV-negative adults with no recent acute infections or vaccinations were recruited as donors. On this clone itself: The antigen is undetermined.

The V and J genes are TRBV5-1 and TRBJ1-4, with TRBD1 identical over 7 bases. The source of this sequence is a woman between 40 and 55 years old in good health. Some clones in this sample may be carry-over from other donors' samples. Sequencing was performed on PBMCs. CDR3 nucleotide sequence: TGCGCCAGCAGCTGGGGGACAGAACGAAATGAAAAACTGTTTTTT. It encodes CASSWGTERNEKLFF.